The entry below describes one TCR beta chain. Antigen: not known. V lost 2 bases, J lost 8 bases, and 9 bases lay in between. Germline CDR1 reads MDHEN; CDR2 reads SYDVKM. The CDR3 runs to 12 residues. Clones were read by immunoSEQ multiplex PCR, and TCRdb kept only the in-frame ones, dropping some. The sample has tens of thousands of clones; around 79% are singletons. This specimen belongs to a study of T cells in narcolepsy. Points from the study as a whole: Same-patient CSF and blood CD4+ T cell clonotypes included HCRT-specific and TRIB2-specific autoreactive ones.

Source material: CD45RA- memory CD4+ T cells from PBMCs. V gene TRBV28 combines with J gene TRBJ1-1; D is uncertain. This receptor was taken from a human donor with narcolepsy. In nucleotides, the CDR3 is TGTGCCAGCAGTTTAGGCCAGTTCGAAGCTTTCTTT. It is translated as CASSLGQFEAFF.